The present TCR beta chain was sequenced within a study of cytomegalovirus exposure and HLA in healthy donors. Study-wide context: The early release's HLA-typed donors yielded 80 million to 95 million unique TCRs.

PCR was performed using 60 Vbeta and 13 Jbeta primers. Sequencing was performed with immunoSEQ multiplex PCR; in TCRdb, only in-frame clones are kept and a portion is missing. This sample's table has 80,000 to 100,000 clones. Per the germline V gene, CDR1 is SGHRS and CDR2 is YFSETQ. The CDR3 sequence is 17 residues long. Trimming cost V 8 bases and J 8 bases; bases outside gene matches: 24. V and J are TRBV5-1 and TRBJ1-2, with TRBD1 matching 7 bases. The source is a man in his forties or fifties in good health and CMV-seropositive. The specimen was PBMCs. The CDR3 DNA reads TGCGCCAGGGAATCGACAGGGCCCCTATTGGCGTTGGAAGGCTACACCTTC. Its translation is CARESTGPLLALEGYTF.